Detailed here is one T cell receptor (beta chain). Its antigen specificity is not known. No base qualities exist here, and no much larger clone lies one base off it. The sample comes from a study of shared clonotypes between healthy human individuals (dated by TCRdb to about 2020). For the wider study: A couple of women and a few men aged 18 to 49 years were included in the cohort. For each donor, CD4 naive and CD4 memory were each run on three plates, CD8 naive on two plates, and CD8 memory on one plate. Per donor, leukapheresis produced somewhere between about 0.85 and 10 billion PBMCs. Libraries were prepared and TCR repertoires were sequenced by different laboratories using diverse techniques, in order to increase sequencing depth and limit assay-specific biases. To estimate repertoire size and how much clonotypes are shared between individuals, the study performed deep sequencing of blood TCR repertoires from roughly five healthy adults.

The donors were healthy, HIV-negative adults who had no recently reported acute infections or vaccinations. Every donor was a Caucasian adult residing in Nashville, Tennessee, USA. CD4+ T cells were enriched by magnetic negative selection, after which naive cells were positively selected on CD45RA and the negative fraction was taken as the memory subset. After blood collection by leukapheresis, PBMCs were isolated using Ficoll-Histopaque density gradient centrifugation and then cryopreserved in the vapor phase of liquid nitrogen. Analytical flow cytometry was used to check the purity and quantity of every magnetically sorted T cell population. Each sorted fraction had its genomic DNA isolated and then quantified by UV absorbance on a Nanodrop 2000c. On the study overall, not on this receptor specifically: Larger estimated clonotype richness was generally found for naive subsets than for memory subsets. Because the study included a small number of donors, the genetic and exposure-history diversity represented was limited. Based on pairwise subsampling, the degree of clonotype sharing among donors was expected to be affected by sequencing depth. Across a handful of donors, approximately 4.9% of naive CD4, 3% to 4% of naive CD8, under 2.5% of memory CD4, and roughly 0.41% of memory CD8 clonotypes were shared. Even with the large sequencing depth, rarefaction of the sorted-subset datasets indicated that sequencing was incomplete. Compared with non-shared clonotypes, clonotypes shared by all four sorted-subset donors had higher generation probabilities. Sampling was restricted to blood, and TCR repertoires in tissue are likely to differ from TCR repertoires in blood.

The germline V gene yields LGHNA for CDR1 and YSLEER for CDR2. Between the V and J ends, shortened by 2 bases and 0 bases respectively, the junction contains 8 bases. The CDR3 covers 16 residues, taking in both the cysteine and the phenylalanine. CDR3 DNA only is kept here, 48 bases in frame from base 1. Using the deep immunoSEQ assay, multiplex PCR amplified TCR CDR3 regions from genomic DNA. Extracted genomic DNA from each cell subset was spread evenly across all wells of several immunoSEQ 96-well plates, with each plate serving as a replicate. For sorted subsets, about 200 ng genomic DNA, equal to 30,000 to 35,000 T cell genomes, was loaded into each replicate PCR. The purified libraries were quantified using a Qubit 3.0 fluorometer, sized with a Bioanalyzer 2100, and then quantified again using the KAPA Library Quantification kit. Every immunoSEQ 96-well plate was sequenced on a dedicated single-read 150-cycle Illumina NextSeq 550 flow cell. The original methods were these. The immunoSEQ output contained only junctional sequences without quality scores, so filtering could not match that applied to full-length reads. Sequences were annotated with PyIR, a Python wrapper for IgBLAST v1.9, using IMGT germline references to assign V/J genes and CDR3. Any read was removed if the V/J assignment was weak (E-value above 1e-6), the CDR3 was missing, or the read contained stop codons, out-of-frame junctions, or ambiguous translated residues. V3J clonotypes were defined by identical inferred V gene, J gene, and CDR3 amino acid sequence. Percentage overlap between repertoires was calculated by dividing the number of shared unique clonotypes by the size of the smaller repertoire. RTK rarefaction, the Chao1 estimator, and Recon v2.1 estimates of unobserved clonotypes were used to assess repertoire richness. Generation probabilities for all TCRbeta clonotypes obtained by the gDNA method from a handful of donors were computed using OLGA. Sourced from immuneACCESS, this table was stored by TCRdb with only in-frame sequences that have V and J called. A share of the clones is absent; for the studies checked, an unresolved V gene accounts for under half, and the remainder has no known explanation. V, J and clone size derive from that table, while D and trimming were established from the DNA sequence. Here the sample has roughly 1,000,000 clones; 70% to 80% occur a single time. 0.55% to 0.7% of the sample lies in the top ten.

The sequenced material came from memory CD4+ T cells from PBMCs. The cell subset or site label corresponds to: CD45RA-negative fraction. The TCR sequence derives from a man younger than 35 in good health. Some clones in this sample may be carry-over from other donors' samples. The rearrangement combines TRBV4-3 with TRBJ2-6; a confident D gene designation cannot be given. The DNA reads TGCGCCAGCAGCCAACCTCGGCTCTCTGGGGCCAACGTCCTGACTTTC. Its translation is CASSQPRLSGANVLTF.